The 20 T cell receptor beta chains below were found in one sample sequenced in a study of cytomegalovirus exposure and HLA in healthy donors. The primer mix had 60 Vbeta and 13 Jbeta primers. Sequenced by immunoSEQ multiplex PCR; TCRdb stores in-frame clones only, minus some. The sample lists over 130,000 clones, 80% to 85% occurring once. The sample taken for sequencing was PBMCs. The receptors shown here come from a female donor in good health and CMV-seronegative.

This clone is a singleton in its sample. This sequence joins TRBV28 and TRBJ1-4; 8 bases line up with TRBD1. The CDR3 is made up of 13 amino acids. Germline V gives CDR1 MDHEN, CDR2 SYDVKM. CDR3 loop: CAAMDRDTEKLFF. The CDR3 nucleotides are TGTGCAGCCATGGACAGGGATACTGAAAAACTGTTTTTT.

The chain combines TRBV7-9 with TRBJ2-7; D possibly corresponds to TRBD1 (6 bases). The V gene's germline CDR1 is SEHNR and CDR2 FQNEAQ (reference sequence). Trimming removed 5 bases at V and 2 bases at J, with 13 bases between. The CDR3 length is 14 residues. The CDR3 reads CASSQTAGAYEQYF. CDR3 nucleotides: TGTGCCAGCAGCCAGACCGCAGGGGCCTACGAGCAGTACTTC.

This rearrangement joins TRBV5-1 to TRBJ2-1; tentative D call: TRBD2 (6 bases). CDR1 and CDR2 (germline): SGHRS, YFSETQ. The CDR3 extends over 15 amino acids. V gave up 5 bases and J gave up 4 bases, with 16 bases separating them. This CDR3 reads CASRRGGPLYNEQFF. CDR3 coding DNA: TGCGCCAGCAGACGAGGAGGGCCCTTGTACAATGAGCAGTTCTTC.

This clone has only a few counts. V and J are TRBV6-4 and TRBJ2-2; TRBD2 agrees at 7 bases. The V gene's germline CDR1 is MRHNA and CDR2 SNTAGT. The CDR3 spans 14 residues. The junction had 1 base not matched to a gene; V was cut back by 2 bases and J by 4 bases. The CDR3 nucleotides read TGTGCCAGCAGTGACGGGAGGGCCACCGGGGAGCTGTTTTTT. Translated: CASSDGRATGELFF.

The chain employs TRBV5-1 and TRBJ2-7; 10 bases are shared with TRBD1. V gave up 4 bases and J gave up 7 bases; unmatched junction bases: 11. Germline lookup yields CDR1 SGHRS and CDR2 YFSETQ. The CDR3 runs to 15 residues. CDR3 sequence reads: CASSQGTGVDWEQYF. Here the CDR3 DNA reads TGCGCCAGCAGCCAAGGGACAGGGGTGGACTGGGAGCAGTACTTC. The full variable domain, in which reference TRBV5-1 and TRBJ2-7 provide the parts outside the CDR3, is KAGVTQTPRYLIKTRGQQVTLSCSPISGHRSVSWYQQTPGQGLQFLFEYFSETQRNKGNFPGRFSGRQFSNSRSEMNVSTLELGDSALYLCASSQGTGVDWEQYFGPGTRLTVT.

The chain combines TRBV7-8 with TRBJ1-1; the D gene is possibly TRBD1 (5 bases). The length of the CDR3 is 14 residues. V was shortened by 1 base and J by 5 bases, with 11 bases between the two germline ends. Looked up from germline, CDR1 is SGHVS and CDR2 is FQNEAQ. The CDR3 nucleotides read TGTGCCAGCAGCTTAGTCGGAGGGGCGACTGAAGCTTTCTTT. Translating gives CASSLVGGATEAFF. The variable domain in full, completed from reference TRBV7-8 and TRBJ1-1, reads GAGVSQSPRYKVAKRGQDVALRCDPISGHVSLFWYQQALGQGPEFLTYFQNEAQLDKSGLPSDRFFAERPEGSVSTLKIQRTQQEDSAVYLCASSLVGGATEAFFGQGTRLTVV.

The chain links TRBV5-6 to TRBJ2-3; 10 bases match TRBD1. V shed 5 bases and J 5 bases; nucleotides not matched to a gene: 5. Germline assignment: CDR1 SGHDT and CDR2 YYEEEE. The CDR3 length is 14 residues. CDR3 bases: TGTGCCAGCAGGGGGACAGGGGAGGGAGATACGCAGTATTTT. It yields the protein CASRGTGEGDTQYF.

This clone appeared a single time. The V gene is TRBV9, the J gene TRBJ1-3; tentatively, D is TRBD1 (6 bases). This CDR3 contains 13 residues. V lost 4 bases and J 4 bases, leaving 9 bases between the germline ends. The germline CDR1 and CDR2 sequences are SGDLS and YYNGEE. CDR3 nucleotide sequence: TGTGCCAGCAGCCCTGGACAGGGAAACACCATATATTTT. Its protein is CASSPGQGNTIYF.

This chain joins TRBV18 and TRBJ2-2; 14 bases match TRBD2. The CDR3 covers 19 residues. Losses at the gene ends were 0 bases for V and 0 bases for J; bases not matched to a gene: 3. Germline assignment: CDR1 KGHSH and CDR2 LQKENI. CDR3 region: CASSPPPGLAGANTGELFF. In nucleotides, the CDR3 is TGTGCCAGCTCACCACCTCCGGGACTAGCGGGAGCGAACACCGGGGAGCTGTTTTTT.

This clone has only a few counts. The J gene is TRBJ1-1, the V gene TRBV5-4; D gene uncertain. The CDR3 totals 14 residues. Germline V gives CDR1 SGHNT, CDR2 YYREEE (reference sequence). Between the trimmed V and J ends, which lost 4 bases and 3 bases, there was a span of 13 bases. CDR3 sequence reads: CASSLGPRDTEAFF. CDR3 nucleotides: TGTGCCAGCAGCCTGGGCCCCCGAGACACTGAAGCTTTCTTT. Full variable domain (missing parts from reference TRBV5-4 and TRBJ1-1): ETGVTQSPTHLIKTRGQQVTLRCSSQSGHNTVSWYQQALGQGPQFIFQYYREEENGRGNFPPRFSGLQFPNYSSELNVNALELDDSALYLCASSLGPRDTEAFFGQGTRLTVV.

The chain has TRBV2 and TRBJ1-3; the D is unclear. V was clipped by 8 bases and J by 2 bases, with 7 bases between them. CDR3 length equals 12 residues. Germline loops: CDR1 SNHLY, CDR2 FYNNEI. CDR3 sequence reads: CASLKTGNTIYF. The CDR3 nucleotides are TGTGCCAGCCTAAAAACTGGAAACACCATATATTTT.

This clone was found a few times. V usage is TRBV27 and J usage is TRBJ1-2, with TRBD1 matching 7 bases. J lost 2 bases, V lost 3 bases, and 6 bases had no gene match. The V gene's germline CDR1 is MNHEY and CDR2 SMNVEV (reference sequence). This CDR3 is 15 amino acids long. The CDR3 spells CASSFEGAGNYGYTF. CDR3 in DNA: TGTGCCAGCAGTTTTGAGGGGGCGGGAAACTATGGCTACACCTTC.

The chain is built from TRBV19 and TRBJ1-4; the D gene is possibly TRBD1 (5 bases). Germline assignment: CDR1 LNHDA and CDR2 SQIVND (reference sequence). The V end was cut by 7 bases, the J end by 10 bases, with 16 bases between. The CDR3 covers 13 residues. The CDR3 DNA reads TGTGCCAGTATGGGGGGACTGGATGGAAAACTGTTTTTT. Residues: CASMGGLDGKLFF.

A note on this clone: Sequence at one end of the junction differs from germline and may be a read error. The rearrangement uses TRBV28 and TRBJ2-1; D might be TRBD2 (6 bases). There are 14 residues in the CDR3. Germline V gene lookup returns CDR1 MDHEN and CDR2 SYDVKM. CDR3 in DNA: TGTGCCAGCAGTTCTGGAGGGCCGGACAATAAGCAGTTCTTC. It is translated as CASSSGGPDNKQFF.

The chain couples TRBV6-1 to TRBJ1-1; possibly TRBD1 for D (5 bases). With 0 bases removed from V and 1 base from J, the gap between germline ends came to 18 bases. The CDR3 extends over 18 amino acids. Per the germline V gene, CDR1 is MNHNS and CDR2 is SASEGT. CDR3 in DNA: TGTGCCAGCAGTGAAGCGCTTAACGGGGGATGGGAGAACACTGAAGCTTTCTTT. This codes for CASSEALNGGWENTEAFF.

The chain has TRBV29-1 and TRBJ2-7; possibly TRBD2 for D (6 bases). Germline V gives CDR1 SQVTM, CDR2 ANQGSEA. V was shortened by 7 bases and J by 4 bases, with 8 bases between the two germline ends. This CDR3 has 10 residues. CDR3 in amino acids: CSGGDYEQYF. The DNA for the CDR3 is TGCAGCGGCGGGGATTACGAGCAGTACTTC.

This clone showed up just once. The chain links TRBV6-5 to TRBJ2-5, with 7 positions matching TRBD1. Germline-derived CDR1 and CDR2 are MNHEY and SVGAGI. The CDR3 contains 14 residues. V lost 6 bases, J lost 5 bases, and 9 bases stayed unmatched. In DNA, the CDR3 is TGTGCCAGCAGCTCCGGGACAGCAAGGGAGACCCAGTACTTC. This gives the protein CASSSGTARETQYF.

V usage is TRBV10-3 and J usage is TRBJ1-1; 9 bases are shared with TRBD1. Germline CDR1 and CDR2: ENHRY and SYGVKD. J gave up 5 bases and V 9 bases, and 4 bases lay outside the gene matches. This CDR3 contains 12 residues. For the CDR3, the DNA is TGTGCCATTAGACAGGGGGAGACTGAAGCTTTCTTT. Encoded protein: CAIRQGETEAFF.

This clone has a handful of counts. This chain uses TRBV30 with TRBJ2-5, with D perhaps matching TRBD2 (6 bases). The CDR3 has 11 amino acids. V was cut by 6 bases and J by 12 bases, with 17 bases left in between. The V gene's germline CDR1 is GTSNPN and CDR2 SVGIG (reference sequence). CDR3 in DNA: TGTGCCTGTCCTGACGGCGGGAACAAGTACTTC. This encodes CACPDGGNKYF.

The CDR3 loop is CASSPTLGTGSNTEAFF. For the CDR3, the DNA is TGTGCCAGCAGTCCAACATTAGGGACAGGGTCGAACACTGAAGCTTTCTTT. The rearrangement joins TRBV28 to TRBJ1-1; TRBD1 matches at 9 bases. The CDR3 totals 17 residues. Trimming removed 5 bases from V and 1 base from J; junction bases left unmatched: 11. The germline V gene has CDR1 MDHEN and CDR2 SYDVKM.